This T cell receptor (beta chain) stems from a study of cytomegalovirus exposure and HLA in healthy donors. Study outcomes and limitations: In a later analysis, most CMV-associated TCR beta chains appeared HLA-restricted. DRB1 showed the most TCR associations and HLA-C the fewest in a later analysis, as rates varied by HLA locus. Analyses of presence/absence relied on an assumption of roughly uniform sequencing depth across donors.

It was with 60 Vbeta and 13 Jbeta primers that the PCR ran. Clones were sequenced by immunoSEQ multiplex PCR, and TCRdb holds only the in-frame ones, with some missing. This sample yields tens of thousands of clones, of which under 80% are seen a single time; 1.6% belongs to the top ten. The V end lost 4 bases, the J end lost 0 bases, and 13 bases lay between the germline ends. Per germline, CDR1 SEHNR and CDR2 FQNEAQ (reference sequence). This CDR3 has 15 residues. In this sample, this clone turned up a few times. The target antigen is unknown. Sequencing was carried out using PBMCs. This chain links TRBV7-9 with TRBJ2-7; a possible D gene is TRBD2 (6 bases). This clonotype originated in a man aged 35-49 years in good health and CMV-seronegative. The DNA of the CDR3 is TGTGCCAGCAGCTGGGGGACTGCAACCTCCTACGAGCAGTACTTC. It yields the protein CASSWGTATSYEQYF.